A single sample gave rise to the 14 T cell receptor beta chains below, sequenced in a study of shared clonotypes between healthy human individuals. Naive CD8 cells were CD45RO-negative, positively selected for CCR7, excluding terminally differentiated effector memory CD45RA+ cells. Repertoires were generated with immunoSEQ multiplex PCR, while TCRdb's copy carries only in-frame clones and drops some. The profile shows fewer than 1 million clones, just over 95% of them singletons. Source material: naive CD8+ T cells sorted from blood. These receptors all come from a man aged 25-40 years in good health.

V gene TRBV2 combines with J gene TRBJ2-5, with a weak D call TRBD1 (6 bases). Germline CDR1 is SNHLY and CDR2 is FYNNEI. V was cut by 7 bases and J by 2 bases, with 17 bases left in between. The CDR3 totals 15 residues. The CDR3 reads CASIPGTRRQETQYF. DNA of the CDR3: TGTGCCAGCATACCCGGGACAAGGAGACAAGAGACCCAGTACTTC.

The chain combines TRBV13 with TRBJ1-1; 7 nucleotides agree with TRBD1. This CDR3 spans 15 amino acids. V lost 4 bases to trimming and J lost 7 bases; unmatched junction nucleotides: 12. CDR1 is PRHDT and CDR2 is FYEKMQ in the germline V gene (reference sequence). The CDR3: CASSSSLAGGSEAFF. The CDR3 DNA sequence: TGTGCCAGCAGCTCGAGTTTGGCAGGGGGAAGTGAAGCTTTCTTT.

The gene calls are TRBV11-2 and TRBJ2-5; no clear D gene. The V end was cut by 4 bases, the J end by 5 bases, with 11 bases between. There are 13 residues in the CDR3. CDR1 and CDR2 (germline): SGHAT, FQNNGV. Here the CDR3 reads CASSSTHGETQYF. The CDR3 DNA reads as TGTGCCAGCAGCTCGACACATGGGGAGACCCAGTACTTC.

The V and J genes are TRBV18 and TRBJ2-7; 7 bases line up with TRBD1. The length of the CDR3 is 13 residues. Per the germline V gene, CDR1 is KGHSH and CDR2 is LQKENI. After removal of 8 bases from V and 2 bases from J, the junction contained 6 bases not matched to a gene. Here the CDR3 reads CASTTGVPYEQYF. Here the CDR3 DNA reads TGTGCCAGCACCACAGGGGTTCCCTACGAGCAGTACTTC. Full variable domain (rest looked up from reference TRBV18 and TRBJ2-7): NAGVMQNPRHLVRRRGQEARLRCSPMKGHSHVYWYRQLPEEGLKFMVYLQKENIIDESGMPKERFSAEFPKEGPSILRIQQVVRGDSAAYFCASTTGVPYEQYFGPGTRLTVT.

The rearrangement uses TRBV7-9 and TRBJ2-7; D not certain. In germline, CDR1 is SEHNR, CDR2 FQNEAQ (reference sequence). Trimming removed 0 bases at V and 7 bases at J, with 7 bases between. The CDR3 is made up of 12 amino acids. The DNA for the CDR3 is TGTGCCAGCAGCTTAGCGCAAGCGGAGCAGTACTTC. Translation gives CASSLAQAEQYF.

A single count supports this clone. The DNA for the CDR3 is TGTGCCAGTAGTATGGGACAGGGTGTGGCCTACGAGCAGTACTTC. Amino acid sequence: CASSMGQGVAYEQYF. V is TRBV19 and J is TRBJ2-7; 9 bases align to TRBD1. The germline V gene encodes CDR1 LNHDA and CDR2 SQIVND (reference sequence). This CDR3 spans 15 amino acids. Unmatched junction bases numbered 5, after V lost 3 bases and J lost 2 bases.

The chain recombines TRBV18 with TRBJ2-7, with TRBD1 matching 7 bases. The germline V gene encodes CDR1 KGHSH and CDR2 LQKENI. The CDR3 is 15 residues long. Trimming cost V 0 bases and J 3 bases; bases outside gene matches: 5. The CDR3, as DNA: TGTGCCAGCTCACCACCAACAGGGGTGCTCTACGAGCAGTACTTC. This sequence encodes CASSPPTGVLYEQYF.

This sequence joins TRBV5-4 and TRBJ2-1; TRBD2 matches 10 bases. CDR1 is SGHNT and CDR2 is YYREEE in the germline V gene (reference sequence). With V trimmed by 5 bases and J by 3 bases, 17 bases remained unmatched. The CDR3 is made up of 19 amino acids. The chain's CDR3 is CASSTVGSGRTLVYNEQFF. The CDR3 DNA reads TGTGCCAGCAGTACCGTAGGTAGCGGGAGGACTCTGGTCTACAATGAGCAGTTCTTC.

The chain has TRBV5-1 and TRBJ2-3; possibly TRBD1 for D (8 bases). V lost 6 bases and J lost 0, with 17 bases in between. The CDR3 is made up of 16 amino acids. The V gene's germline CDR1 is SGHRS and CDR2 YFSETQ. The CDR3 region is CASTITGGLSTDTQYF. CDR3 bases: TGCGCCAGCACTATCACAGGGGGACTAAGCACAGATACGCAGTATTTT.

This chain connects TRBV7-9 to TRBJ2-1; no definite D call. Germline CDR1 and CDR2: SEHNR and FQNEAQ (reference sequence). V dropped 5 bases and J dropped 6 bases, with 2 bases sitting between them. This CDR3 spans 10 amino acids. The chain's CDR3 is CASSINEQFF. The CDR3 DNA reads as TGTGCCAGCAGCATCAATGAGCAGTTCTTC.

This rearrangement joins TRBV7-3 to TRBJ2-3; 7 nucleotides agree with TRBD2. Germline CDR1 reads SGHTA; CDR2 reads FQGTGA. The ends lost 5 bases at V and 5 bases at J; junction bases unmatched: 7. CDR3 length: 14 amino acids. CDR3 bases: TGTGCCAGCAGCCCTAGCGGCGGGGGAGATACGCAGTATTTT. It yields the protein CASSPSGGGDTQYF.

This clone was observed a single time. This chain's CDR3 is CASSFFRASYEQYF. Here the CDR3 DNA reads TGTGCCAGCAGTTTCTTCCGGGCCTCTTACGAGCAGTACTTC. This chain uses TRBV27 with TRBJ2-7, with unresolved D. Trimming pared 3 bases from V and 4 bases from J, leaving 13 bases between. In germline, CDR1 is MNHEY, CDR2 SMNVEV (reference sequence). This CDR3 is built from 14 residues.

The V and J genes are TRBV7-9 and TRBJ1-5; D unresolved. The CDR3 is 14 amino acids. Germline CDR1 reads SEHNR; CDR2 reads FQNEAQ (reference sequence). The V and J ends lost 5 bases and 2 bases respectively, with 10 bases between them. CDR3 sequence: CASSPSGGNQPQHF. CDR3 sequence (DNA): TGTGCCAGCAGCCCCTCCGGCGGCAATCAGCCCCAGCATTTT.

V usage is TRBV4-1 and J usage is TRBJ2-7, with 8 bases fitting TRBD2. V trimming: 0 bases; J trimming: 1 base; junction bases outside the gene matches: 5. There are 16 residues in the CDR3. CDR1 and CDR2 from the germline V gene are MGHRA and YSYEKL. CDR3 bases: TGCGCCAGCAGCCAAGAAGGGGTAGCGGGATCCTACGAGCAGTACTTC. It specifies CASSQEGVAGSYEQYF.